One and the same sample provided the 30 T cell receptor beta chains below, sequenced in a study of cytomegalovirus exposure and HLA in healthy donors. PCR was performed using 60 Vbeta and 13 Jbeta primers. The protocol was immunoSEQ multiplex PCR, while the TCRdb copy is restricted to in-frame clones and leaves out a portion. The sample holds about 150,000 clones; roughly 80% are singletons and the top ten take 4% to 4.5%. Sequenced input: PBMCs. The receptor source for this set is a middle-aged woman in good health and CMV-seronegative.

CDR3 DNA: TGTGCCTGGGTACCGGGAGCGGGAAACACCATATATTTT. It specifies CAWVPGAGNTIYF. The V and J genes are TRBV30 and TRBJ1-3; no clear D gene. Germline CDR1 reads GTSNPN; CDR2 reads SVGIG (reference sequence). V was trimmed by 5 bases and J by 4 bases, leaving 12 bases between them. This CDR3 spans 13 amino acids. Using reference TRBV30 and TRBJ1-3 for the parts outside the CDR3, the full variable domain is SQTIHQWPATLVQPVGSPLSLECTVEGTSNPNLYWYRQAAGRGLQLLFYSVGIGQISSEVPQNLSASRPQDRQFILSSKKLLLSDSGFYLCAWVPGAGNTIYFGEGSWLTVV.

The chain links TRBV7-2 to TRBJ2-3, with D perhaps TRBD1 (5 bases). Germline values: CDR1 SGHTA, CDR2 FQGNSA. CDR3 size: 17 residues. The ends were cut back, 4 bases at V and 0 bases at J, with 17 bases in the middle. This chain's CDR3 is CASSSEWGDSSTDTQYF. The DNA for the CDR3 is TGTGCCAGCAGCTCAGAGTGGGGCGACTCTAGCACAGATACGCAGTATTTT.

This clone was counted a few times. This sequence joins TRBV7-6 and TRBJ1-5, with TRBD1 identical over 9 bases. Losses at the gene ends were 6 bases for V and 0 bases for J; bases not matched to a gene: 12. Germline V CDR1 and CDR2: SGHVS, FNYEAQ. CDR3 size: 18 residues. The CDR3 nucleotides read TGTGCCAGCAGTTCAACAACAGGGGGCCGTTATAGCAATCAGCCCCAGCATTTT. It specifies CASSSTTGGRYSNQPQHF.

The gene calls are TRBV29-1 and TRBJ1-2; D perhaps matches TRBD1 (5 bases). The germline gives CDR1 SQVTM, CDR2 ANQGSEA. This CDR3 is built from 12 residues. Trimming shortened V by 3 bases and J by 7 bases, and 12 bases separated the two germline ends. The CDR3 DNA sequence: TGCAGCGTTGATAGCGGGGGAGGTGGCTACACCTTC. Protein: CSVDSGGGGYTF.

V usage is TRBV28 and J usage is TRBJ2-7; D not certain. Germline V gene lookup returns CDR1 MDHEN and CDR2 SYDVKM. The V end was cut by 3 bases, the J end by 2 bases, with 11 bases between. The CDR3 consists of 14 residues. CDR3 region: CASSFGDSTYEQYF. The CDR3 DNA follows: TGTGCCAGCAGTTTTGGAGATTCGACCTACGAGCAGTACTTC. Drawing the rest from reference TRBV28 and TRBJ2-7, the complete variable domain is DVKVTQSSRYLVKRTGEKVFLECVQDMDHENMFWYRQDPGLGLRLIYFSYDVKMKEKGDIPEGYSVSREKKERFSLILESASTNQTSMYLCASSFGDSTYEQYFGPGTRLTVT.

The genes are TRBV5-1 and TRBJ1-2; 11 bases are a match to TRBD1. CDR3 size: 14 residues. The germline V gene encodes CDR1 SGHRS and CDR2 YFSETQ. With 4 bases clipped from V and 5 bases from J, the junction kept 4 bases outside the gene matches. CDR3 sequence: CASSRDRGAYGYTF. CDR3 DNA: TGCGCCAGCAGCCGGGACAGGGGGGCTTATGGCTACACCTTC. Combining the CDR3 with reference TRBV5-1 and TRBJ1-2 gives the whole variable domain KAGVTQTPRYLIKTRGQQVTLSCSPISGHRSVSWYQQTPGQGLQFLFEYFSETQRNKGNFPGRFSGRQFSNSRSEMNVSTLELGDSALYLCASSRDRGAYGYTFGSGTRLTVV.

This chain connects TRBV30 to TRBJ2-3, with TRBD2 identical over 14 bases. V dropped 6 bases and J dropped 7; count of bases not matched to a gene: 15. CDR3 length: 17 amino acids. Germline loops: CDR1 GTSNPN, CDR2 SVGIG (reference sequence). CDR3 coding DNA: TGTGCCTGTATACCGGGACTAGCGGGAGAGATCCTTAATACGCAGTATTTT. This sequence encodes CACIPGLAGEILNTQYF.

V usage is TRBV28 and J usage is TRBJ1-2; TRBD1 is a possible D gene (5 bases). Looked up from germline, CDR1 is MDHEN and CDR2 is SYDVKM. V gave up 7 bases and J gave up 8 bases, with 20 bases separating them. The CDR3 extends over 14 amino acids. The CDR3 protein is CASTSGPSAYGYTF. For the CDR3, the DNA is TGTGCCAGCACCTCAGGGCCCAGCGCATACGGCTACACCTTC.

This rearrangement joins TRBV9 to TRBJ1-3, with no clear D. V lost 0 bases, J lost 0 bases, and 13 bases lay in between. The CDR3 spans 17 residues. In germline, CDR1 is SGDLS, CDR2 YYNGEE. CDR3 nucleotide sequence: TGTGCCAGCAGCGTAGTGGGCAGCCAGAGCTCTGGAAACACCATATATTTT. Amino acid sequence: CASSVVGSQSSGNTIYF.

This clone was observed a few times. The DNA of the CDR3 is TGTGCCAGCAGCTCCGCACTGTGGGCCAACGTCCTGACTTTC. Amino acids: CASSSALWANVLTF. The V call is TRBV7-9, the J call TRBJ2-6, with D hard to call. Trimming pared 4 bases from V and 5 bases from J, leaving 9 bases between. CDR3 length: 14 residues. Germline V lookup: CDR1 SEHNR, CDR2 FQNEAQ (reference sequence).

This clone came up a few times. J is TRBJ2-1 and V is TRBV13; D possibly corresponds to TRBD2 (7 bases). This CDR3 is 16 amino acids long. Trimming left V 5 bases short and J 1 base short, with 15 bases between. Germline assignment: CDR1 PRHDT and CDR2 FYEKMQ (reference sequence). The CDR3: CASSPPGGPSYNEQFF. The CDR3, as DNA: TGTGCCAGCAGCCCCCCCGGGGGGCCGTCCTACAATGAGCAGTTCTTC.

The CDR3 loop reads CASSGQGGGANVLTF. CDR3 in DNA: TGTGCCAGCAGTGGACAGGGCGGAGGGGCCAACGTCCTGACTTTC. J is TRBJ2-6 and V is TRBV2, with TRBD1 identical over 7 bases. The trim removed 4 bases at V and 4 bases at J, leaving 4 bases unmatched. Germline CDR1 is SNHLY and CDR2 is FYNNEI. This CDR3 is 15 amino acids long.

The chain is built from TRBV5-6 and TRBJ2-5, with 7 positions matching TRBD2. The CDR3 covers 13 residues. J lost 4 bases, V lost 4 bases, and 4 bases had no gene match. Germline V gene lookup returns CDR1 SGHDT and CDR2 YYEEEE. The CDR3 loop is CASSTTSRETQYF. The DNA for the CDR3 is TGTGCCAGCAGCACGACTAGCCGAGAGACCCAGTACTTC.

Here the CDR3 reads CASSVAFGQSYGYTF. The CDR3 coding sequence is TGTGCCAGCAGCGTAGCTTTCGGACAAAGCTATGGCTACACCTTC. The rearrangement links TRBV9 to TRBJ1-2; D is possibly TRBD1 (5 bases). The CDR3 totals 15 residues. Germline CDR1 reads SGDLS; CDR2 reads YYNGEE. The V gene lost 0 bases and the J gene lost 4 bases, with 13 bases spanning the gap.

The count of this clone is one. This sequence joins TRBV6-5 and TRBJ2-2; D not resolved. CDR1 MNHEY and CDR2 SVGAGI come from the germline V gene. V was clipped by 2 bases and J by 6 bases, with 7 bases between them. This CDR3 region has 13 residues. Here the CDR3 reads CASSYDDSGELFF. The CDR3 nucleotides read TGTGCCAGCAGTTACGATGACTCCGGGGAGCTGTTTTTT.

V usage is TRBV2 and J usage is TRBJ2-3; 10 nucleotides line up with TRBD2. The germline gives CDR1 SNHLY, CDR2 FYNNEI. This CDR3 region has 20 residues. V lost 2 bases and J lost 3; bases outside the gene matches: 17. The CDR3 sequence is CASSERSLAGVRFRTDTQYF. The DNA for the CDR3 is TGTGCCAGCAGTGAACGTTCCCTAGCGGGAGTGAGGTTTCGTACAGATACGCAGTATTTT.

The gene calls are TRBV7-2 and TRBJ2-5; D is perhaps TRBD2 (6 bases). Germline loops: CDR1 SGHTA, CDR2 FQGNSA. The CDR3 loop spans 14 amino acids. V lost 5 bases to trimming and J lost 1 base, with 11 bases between them. The CDR3 DNA is TGTGCCAGCAGCCCCCGACTAGTCCAAGAGACCCAGTACTTC. It yields the protein CASSPRLVQETQYF.

The rearrangement links TRBV5-5 to TRBJ1-1; D perhaps matches TRBD1 (6 bases). The V gene lost 1 base and the J gene lost 0 bases, with 19 bases spanning the gap. From germline, CDR1 is SGHKS and CDR2 YYEKEE (reference sequence). The CDR3 has 18 amino acids. CDR3 region: CASSLRKGVGNMNTEAFF. Here the CDR3 DNA reads TGTGCCAGCAGCTTGAGAAAGGGGGTCGGGAATATGAACACTGAAGCTTTCTTT.

J is TRBJ2-5 and V is TRBV15; D gene ambiguous. In germline, CDR1 is LNHNV, CDR2 YYDKDF (reference sequence). Trimming took 1 base from V and 1 from J, leaving 16 bases between them. The CDR3 spans 17 residues. The CDR3 DNA reads TGTGCCACCAGCAGAGTACGACATCAACTTACCCAAGAGACCCAGTACTTC. It codes for CATSRVRHQLTQETQYF.

V gene TRBV19 combines with J gene TRBJ1-3; D uncertain. The germline CDR1 and CDR2 sequences are LNHDA and SQIVND (reference sequence). Trimming left V 5 bases short and J 0 bases short, with 11 bases between. CDR3 length equals 15 residues. The CDR3 DNA follows: TGTGCCAGTAGTTCGGACGGGAGCTCTGGAAACACCATATATTTT. Residues: CASSSDGSSGNTIYF.

This clone showed up just a few times. The chain employs TRBV5-1 and TRBJ1-6, with TRBD1 as a possible D gene (5 bases). The CDR3 totals 17 residues. Germline V gene data show CDR1 as SGHRS and CDR2 as YFSETQ. With 3 bases removed from V and 9 bases from J, the gap between germline ends came to 22 bases. The CDR3 protein is CASSSGDREDLGSPLHF. The CDR3 DNA follows: TGCGCCAGCAGCTCCGGGGACCGGGAGGACCTGGGTTCACCCCTCCACTTT.

The rearrangement links TRBV5-4 to TRBJ2-7, with 10 bases fitting TRBD1. Unmatched junction bases numbered 8, after V lost 4 bases and J lost 7 bases. Looked up from germline, CDR1 is SGHNT and CDR2 is YYREEE (reference sequence). CDR3 length: 14 amino acids. The CDR3 DNA follows: TGTGCCAGCAGCCCGACAGGGGGCGCTTTAGAGCAGTACTTC. Protein product: CASSPTGGALEQYF.

This clone turned up a few times. The rearrangement uses TRBV7-9 and TRBJ1-2; D might be TRBD1 (5 bases). The CDR3 is 16 amino acids. The V gene's germline CDR1 is SEHNR and CDR2 FQNEAQ (reference sequence). Deletions cut 1 base from V and 5 bases from J, with 17 bases between. The CDR3 bases are TGTGCCAGCAGCTTAGATACAGGAAAACTACGATATGGCTACACCTTC. Encoded protein: CASSLDTGKLRYGYTF.

This chain joins TRBV5-1 and TRBJ2-3, with D perhaps matching TRBD2 (6 bases). Trimming took 0 bases from V and 3 from J, leaving 11 bases between them. Looked up from germline, CDR1 is SGHRS and CDR2 is YFSETQ. This CDR3 has 15 amino acids. The CDR3 nucleotides read TGCGCCAGCAGCTTGGCATGGGGGGAGACAGATACGCAGTATTTT. This translates into CASSLAWGETDTQYF.

J is TRBJ2-7 and V is TRBV14, with TRBD2 matching over 14 bases. The CDR3 length is 16 residues. Germline V gene sequence: CDR1 SGHDN, CDR2 FVKESK. Losses at the gene ends were 5 bases for V and 5 bases for J; bases not matched to a gene: 8. CDR3 sequence reads: CASSKGLAGASHEQYF. DNA for the CDR3: TGTGCCAGCAGCAAGGGACTAGCGGGGGCGTCCCACGAGCAGTACTTC. The variable domain in full, completed from reference TRBV14 and TRBJ2-7, reads EAGVTQFPSHSVIEKGQTVTLRCDPISGHDNLYWYRRVMGKEIKFLLHFVKESKQDESGMPNNRFLAERTGGTYSTLKVQPAELEDSGVYFCASSKGLAGASHEQYFGPGTRLTVT.

The chain joins TRBV7-8 to TRBJ2-1; possibly TRBD2 for D (6 bases). V lost 0 bases to trimming and J lost 10 bases, with 19 bases between them. This CDR3 has 16 amino acids. The germline V gene encodes CDR1 SGHVS and CDR2 FQNEAQ. The CDR3 sequence is CASSLAPPTRGGEQFF. As DNA, the CDR3 is TGTGCCAGCAGCTTAGCCCCCCCGACTAGAGGTGGGGAGCAGTTCTTC.

The sample holds one count of this clone. The chain recombines TRBV5-4 with TRBJ1-2, with D hard to call. The CDR3 runs 13 residues. V was clipped by 5 bases and J by 2 bases, with 10 bases between them. CDR1 is SGHNT and CDR2 is YYREEE in the germline V gene (reference sequence). The CDR3 region is CASRDGGNYGYTF. The CDR3 bases are TGTGCCAGCAGGGATGGCGGGAACTATGGCTACACCTTC.

This chain joins TRBV9 and TRBJ2-5, with 11 nucleotides matching TRBD1. The length of the CDR3 is 15 residues. Germline-derived CDR1 and CDR2 are SGDLS and YYNGEE. Trimming took 6 bases from V and 5 from J; bases not matched to a gene: 9. CDR3 DNA: TGTGCCAGCAACGTCGGGACAGGGGGGAGGGAGACCCAGTACTTC. This codes for CASNVGTGGRETQYF.

The rearrangement uses TRBV6-1 and TRBJ2-2; a possible D gene is TRBD1 (6 bases). The CDR3 is 16 amino acids. V lost 3 bases, J lost 3 bases, and 14 bases lay in between. CDR1 is MNHNS and CDR2 is SASEGT in the germline V gene. For the CDR3, the DNA is TGTGCCAGCAGTGAGACTGACAGGAGATACACCGGGGAGCTGTTTTTT. Its translation is CASSETDRRYTGELFF.

This clone came up a few times. The rearrangement links TRBV7-9 to TRBJ1-5; D unclear. The germline gives CDR1 SEHNR, CDR2 FQNEAQ (reference sequence). The V end lost 5 bases, the J end lost 2 bases, and 10 bases lay between the germline ends. The CDR3 sequence is 14 residues long. As DNA, the CDR3 is TGTGCCAGCAGCCACTCAGGCGGCAATCAGCCCCAGCATTTT. Encoded protein: CASSHSGGNQPQHF.